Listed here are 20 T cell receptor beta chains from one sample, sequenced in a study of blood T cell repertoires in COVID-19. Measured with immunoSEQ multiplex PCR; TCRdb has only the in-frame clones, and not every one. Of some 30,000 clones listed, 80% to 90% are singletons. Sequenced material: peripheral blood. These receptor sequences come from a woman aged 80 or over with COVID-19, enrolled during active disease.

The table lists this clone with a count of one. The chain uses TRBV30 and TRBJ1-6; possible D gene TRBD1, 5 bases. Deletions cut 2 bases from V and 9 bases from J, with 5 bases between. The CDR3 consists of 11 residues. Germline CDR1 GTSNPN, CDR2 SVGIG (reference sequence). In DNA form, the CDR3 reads TGTGCCTGGAGTCAGGGTTCACCCCTCCACTTT. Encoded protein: CAWSQGSPLHF. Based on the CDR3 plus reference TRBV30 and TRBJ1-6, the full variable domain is SQTIHQWPATLVQPVGSPLSLECTVEGTSNPNLYWYRQAAGRGLQLLFYSVGIGQISSEVPQNLSASRPQDRQFILSSKKLLLSDSGFYLCAWSQGSPLHFGNGTRLTVT.

CDR3 protein: CASSSLDTQYF. The CDR3 coding sequence is TGTGCCAGCAGTTCTCTGGATACGCAGTATTTT. The chain employs TRBV27 and TRBJ2-3, with unresolved D. V was cut by 4 bases and J by 6 bases, with 5 bases left in between. The CDR3 totals 11 residues. Germline-derived CDR1 and CDR2 are MNHEY and SMNVEV (reference sequence).

The CDR3 loop reads CASSPRGGAYEQYF. The CDR3, as DNA: TGTGCCAGCTCACCGCGGGGAGGGGCCTACGAGCAGTACTTC. This chain joins TRBV18 and TRBJ2-7; 7 bases align to TRBD2. Trimming at V came to 3 bases and at J to 2 bases, leaving 4 bases not matched to a gene. This CDR3 is built from 14 residues. CDR1 is KGHSH, CDR2 LQKENI, per germline.

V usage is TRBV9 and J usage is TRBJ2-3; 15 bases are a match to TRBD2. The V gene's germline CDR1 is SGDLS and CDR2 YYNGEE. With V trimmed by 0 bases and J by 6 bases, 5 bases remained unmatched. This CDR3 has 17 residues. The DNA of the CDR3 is TGTGCCAGCAGCGTAGCTACGGGGACTAGCGGGGGGGATACGCAGTATTTT. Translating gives CASSVATGTSGGDTQYF.

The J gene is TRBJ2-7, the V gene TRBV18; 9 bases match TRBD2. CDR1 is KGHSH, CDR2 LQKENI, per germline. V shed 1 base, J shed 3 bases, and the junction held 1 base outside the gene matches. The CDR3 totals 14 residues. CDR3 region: CASSPLAGDYEQYF. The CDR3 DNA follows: TGTGCCAGCTCACCACTAGCGGGGGACTACGAGCAGTACTTC.

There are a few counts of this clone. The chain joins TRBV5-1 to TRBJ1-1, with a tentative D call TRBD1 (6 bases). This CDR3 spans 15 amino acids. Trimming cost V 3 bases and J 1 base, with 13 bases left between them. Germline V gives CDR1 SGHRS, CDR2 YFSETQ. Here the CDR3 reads CASSSQPTGNTEAFF. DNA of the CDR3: TGCGCCAGCAGCTCACAACCGACAGGGAACACTGAAGCTTTCTTT. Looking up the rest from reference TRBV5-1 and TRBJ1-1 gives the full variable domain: KAGVTQTPRYLIKTRGQQVTLSCSPISGHRSVSWYQQTPGQGLQFLFEYFSETQRNKGNFPGRFSGRQFSNSRSEMNVSTLELGDSALYLCASSSQPTGNTEAFFGQGTRLTVV.

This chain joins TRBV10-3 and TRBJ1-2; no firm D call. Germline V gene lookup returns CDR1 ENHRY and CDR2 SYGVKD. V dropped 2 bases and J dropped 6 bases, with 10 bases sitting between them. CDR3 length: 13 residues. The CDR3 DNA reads TGTGCCATCAGTGAGCTAGAGACGGATGGCTACACCTTC. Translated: CAISELETDGYTF.

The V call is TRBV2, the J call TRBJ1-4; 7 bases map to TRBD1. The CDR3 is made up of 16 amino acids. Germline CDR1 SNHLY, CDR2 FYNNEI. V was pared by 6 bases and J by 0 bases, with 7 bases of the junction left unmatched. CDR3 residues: CASRPGQLSTNEKLFF. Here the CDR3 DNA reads TGTGCCAGCAGACCGGGACAGCTATCAACTAATGAAAAACTGTTTTTT.

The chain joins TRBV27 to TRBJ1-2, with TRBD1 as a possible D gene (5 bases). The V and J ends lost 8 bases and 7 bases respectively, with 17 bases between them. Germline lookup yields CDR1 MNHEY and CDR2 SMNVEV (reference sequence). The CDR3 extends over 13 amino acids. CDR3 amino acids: CASALGGLGGYTF. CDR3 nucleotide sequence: TGTGCCAGCGCACTGGGGGGATTGGGTGGCTACACCTTC.

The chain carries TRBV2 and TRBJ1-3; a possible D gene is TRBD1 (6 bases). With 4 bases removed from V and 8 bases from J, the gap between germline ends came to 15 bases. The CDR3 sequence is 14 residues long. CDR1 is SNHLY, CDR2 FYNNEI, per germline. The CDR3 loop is CASSVDRSGHTIYF. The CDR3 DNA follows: TGTGCCAGCAGTGTAGACAGGTCGGGACACACCATATATTTT.

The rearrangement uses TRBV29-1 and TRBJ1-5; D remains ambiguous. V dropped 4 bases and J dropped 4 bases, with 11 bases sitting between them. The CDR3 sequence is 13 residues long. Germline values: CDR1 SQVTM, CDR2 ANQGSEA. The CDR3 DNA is TGCAGCGTTGTTTCGGGGTTGAATCAGCCCCAGCATTTT. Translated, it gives CSVVSGLNQPQHF. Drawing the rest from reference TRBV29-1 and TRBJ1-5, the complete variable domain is SAVISQKPSRDICQRGTSLTIQCQVDSQVTMMFWYRQQPGQSLTLIATANQGSEATYESGFVIDKFPISRPNLTFSTLTVSNMSPEDSSIYLCSVVSGLNQPQHFGDGTRLSIL.

CDR3 nucleotide sequence: TGTGCCAGCAGCTCCAGGGGCGTCGGCGAGACCCAGTACTTC. It specifies CASSSRGVGETQYF. The chain joins TRBV9 to TRBJ2-5; D perhaps matches TRBD1 (6 bases). Germline loops: CDR1 SGDLS, CDR2 YYNGEE. Deletions cut 4 bases from V and 5 bases from J, with 15 bases between. CDR3 size: 14 residues.

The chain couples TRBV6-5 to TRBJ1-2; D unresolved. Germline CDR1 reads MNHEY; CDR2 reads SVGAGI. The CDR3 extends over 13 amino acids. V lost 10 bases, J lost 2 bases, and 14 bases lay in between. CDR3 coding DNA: TGTGCCACCCGGTGGGCGAAAAACTATGGCTACACCTTC. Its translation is CATRWAKNYGYTF.

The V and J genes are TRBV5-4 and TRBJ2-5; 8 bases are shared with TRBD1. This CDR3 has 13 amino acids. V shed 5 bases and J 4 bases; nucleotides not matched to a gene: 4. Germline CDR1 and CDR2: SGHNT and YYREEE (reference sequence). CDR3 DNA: TGTGCCAGCAGACCCGACAGGGGAGAGACCCAGTACTTC. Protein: CASRPDRGETQYF.

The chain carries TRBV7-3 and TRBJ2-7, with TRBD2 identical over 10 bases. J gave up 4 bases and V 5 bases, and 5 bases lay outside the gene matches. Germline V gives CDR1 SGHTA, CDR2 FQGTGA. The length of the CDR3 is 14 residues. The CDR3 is CASSPSGGEYEQYF. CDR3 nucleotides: TGTGCCAGCAGCCCTAGCGGGGGCGAATACGAGCAGTACTTC. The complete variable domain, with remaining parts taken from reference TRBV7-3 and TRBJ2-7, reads GAGVSQTPSNKVTEKGKYVELRCDPISGHTALYWYRQSLGQGPEFLIYFQGTGAADDSGLPNDRFFAVRPEGSVSTLKIQRTERGDSAVYLCASSPSGGEYEQYFGPGTRLTVT.

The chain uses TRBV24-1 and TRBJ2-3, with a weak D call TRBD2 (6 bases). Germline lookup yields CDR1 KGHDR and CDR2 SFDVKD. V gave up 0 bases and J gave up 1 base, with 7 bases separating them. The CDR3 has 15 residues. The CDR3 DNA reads TGTGCCACCAGTGATTTGTCGGGGGGCACAGATACGCAGTATTTT. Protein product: CATSDLSGGTDTQYF.

The CDR3 DNA is TGTGCCAGCAGCTCCTCCCTGACCGGGGAGCTGTTTTTT. It yields the protein CASSSSLTGELFF. V usage is TRBV11-1 and J usage is TRBJ2-2; D gene ambiguous. V lost 4 bases and J 5 bases, leaving 8 bases between the germline ends. This CDR3 has 13 amino acids. Germline CDR1 is SGHAT and CDR2 is FQDESV (reference sequence). The full variable domain, its missing parts supplied by reference TRBV11-1 and TRBJ2-2, is EAEVAQSPRYKITEKSQAVAFWCDPISGHATLYWYRQILGQGPELLVQFQDESVVDDSQLPKDRFSAERLKGVDSTLKIQPAELGDSAMYLCASSSSLTGELFFGEGSRLTVL.

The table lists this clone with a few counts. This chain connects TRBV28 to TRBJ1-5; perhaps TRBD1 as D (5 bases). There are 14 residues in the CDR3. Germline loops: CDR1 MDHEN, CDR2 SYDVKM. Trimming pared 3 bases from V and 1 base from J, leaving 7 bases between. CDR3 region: CASSFPGSNQPQHF. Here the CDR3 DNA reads TGTGCCAGCAGTTTCCCAGGGAGCAATCAGCCCCAGCATTTT.

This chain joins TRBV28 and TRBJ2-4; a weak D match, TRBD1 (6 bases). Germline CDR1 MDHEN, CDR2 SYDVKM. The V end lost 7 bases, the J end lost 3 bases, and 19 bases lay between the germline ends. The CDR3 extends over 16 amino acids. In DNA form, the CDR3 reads TGTGCCAGCACCAGGGGCGGCGGACTGGGCAAAAACATTCAGTACTTC. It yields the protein CASTRGGGLGKNIQYF.

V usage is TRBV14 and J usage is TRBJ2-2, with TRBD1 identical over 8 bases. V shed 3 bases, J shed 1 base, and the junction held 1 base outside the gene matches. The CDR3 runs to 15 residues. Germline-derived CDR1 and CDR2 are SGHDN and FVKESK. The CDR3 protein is CASSHGTGNTGELFF. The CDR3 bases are TGTGCCAGCAGCCACGGGACAGGGAACACCGGGGAGCTGTTTTTT.